This TCR beta chain was sequenced during a study of blood T cell repertoires in COVID-19. V dropped 5 bases and J dropped 1; count of bases not matched to a gene: 13. Per the germline V gene, CDR1 is SGHVS and CDR2 is FNYEAQ. This CDR3 is built from 17 residues. Here immunoSEQ multiplex PCR was the method, and the copy in TCRdb shows in-frame clones only, minus some. This table has 120,000 or so clones, more than 70% appearing once. Sequencing was performed on peripheral blood. The V call is TRBV7-6, the J call TRBJ2-5; 7 positions match TRBD2. The clonotype originates from a human donor in a cohort sampled during active COVID-19. The CDR3: CASSQGESGATQETQYF. Written as DNA, the CDR3 is TGTGCCAGCAGCCAAGGCGAGAGCGGGGCCACCCAAGAGACCCAGTACTTC.